The clone carrying this T cell receptor beta chain was seen just once. Antigen unknown. The data belong to a study of shared clonotypes between healthy human individuals. Generated by immunoSEQ multiplex PCR, the TCRdb table keeps only in-frame clones and is missing some. The table shows 650,000 to 800,000 clones, with around 90% occurring only once. Trimming pared 8 bases from V and 2 bases from J, leaving 12 bases between. Germline V lookup: CDR1 MNHEY, CDR2 SMNVEV (reference sequence). The CDR3 runs to 14 residues. Naive CD8 populations comprised CD45RO-negative cells positively selected for CCR7, excluding terminally differentiated effector memory CD45RA+ cells. Overall study findings and caveats: Generation probabilities of non-shared clonotypes were lower (relative to those shared by all four donors).

The source of this sequence is a man aged 25 to 45 in good health. The chain is built from TRBV27 and TRBJ1-4; D possibly corresponds to TRBD1 (5 bases). The sequenced sample consisted of naive CD8+ T cells sorted from blood. As DNA, the CDR3 is TGTGCCAGCGGCAGGGTGACGACTAATGAAAAACTGTTTTTT. Translation: CASGRVTTNEKLFF.